One and the same sample provided the 8 T cell receptor beta chains below, sequenced in a study of blood T cell repertoires in COVID-19. TCRdb's table, derived via immunoSEQ multiplex PCR, lists solely in-frame clones and lacks some. The data show about 400,000 clones, around 87% seen once. Sequencing was performed on peripheral blood. The receptors shown here come from a human donor in a cohort sampled during active COVID-19.

For the CDR3, the DNA is TGTGCCAGCTCACCATCGGGACAGGGCTACGAGCAGTACTTC. This sequence encodes CASSPSGQGYEQYF. The chain recombines TRBV18 with TRBJ2-7, with TRBD1 matching 9 bases. Germline V gene lookup returns CDR1 KGHSH and CDR2 LQKENI. This CDR3 contains 14 residues. V gave up 2 bases and J gave up 3 bases; unmatched junction bases: 2.

The chain uses TRBV6-5 and TRBJ2-5; perhaps TRBD2 as D (6 bases). The CDR3 is 13 amino acids. Germline loops: CDR1 MNHEY, CDR2 SVGAGI. Trimming cost V 6 bases and J 2 bases, with 10 bases left between them. As DNA, the CDR3 is TGTGCCAGCAGCCGGGGGTCTCAAGAGACCCAGTACTTC. Its translation is CASSRGSQETQYF.

V and J are TRBV18 and TRBJ1-2; a possible D gene is TRBD1 (6 bases). The CDR3 is 15 residues long. From germline, CDR1 is KGHSH and CDR2 LQKENI. V was pared by 5 bases and J by 2 bases, with 15 bases between. The CDR3 loop reads CASSNPQGWNYGYTF. The CDR3 bases are TGTGCCAGCTCAAATCCTCAGGGGTGGAACTATGGCTACACCTTC.

The chain uses TRBV28 and TRBJ1-2; D may be TRBD1 (5 bases). Germline CDR1 MDHEN, CDR2 SYDVKM. The CDR3 loop spans 14 amino acids. Trimming stripped 5 bases from V and 3 bases from J, with 13 bases between. The CDR3 sequence: CASSPSGEDYGYTF. In nucleotides, the CDR3 is TGTGCCAGCAGTCCATCGGGGGAGGACTATGGCTACACCTTC.

This clone was seen only once. This CDR3 reads CASSRRTGTSFLETQYF. The CDR3 coding sequence is TGTGCCAGCAGCCGACGGACAGGGACTAGCTTCCTTGAGACCCAGTACTTC. The V and J genes are TRBV6-6 and TRBJ2-5, with D maybe TRBD2 (9 bases). CDR1 MNHNY and CDR2 SVGAGI come from the germline V gene (reference sequence). The length of the CDR3 is 17 residues. Trimming removed 6 bases from V and 5 bases from J, with 25 bases in between.

The rearrangement joins TRBV4-2 to TRBJ2-1; 10 nucleotides align to TRBD2. The V gene's germline CDR1 is LGHNA and CDR2 YNFKEQ. V dropped 8 bases and J dropped 16; count of bases not matched to a gene: 8. This CDR3 is built from 11 residues. The CDR3 region is CASGPLAGVFF. The CDR3 bases are TGTGCCAGCGGCCCCCTAGCGGGAGTTTTCTTC.

The CDR3 sequence: CASSQNSGRAVNEQFF. For the CDR3, the DNA is TGTGCCAGCAGCCAGAATAGCGGGAGGGCCGTCAATGAGCAGTTCTTC. This chain links TRBV5-4 with TRBJ2-1, with 11 positions matching TRBD2. Germline V lookup: CDR1 SGHNT, CDR2 YYREEE (reference sequence). This CDR3 is 16 amino acids long. The V segment lost 4 bases and the J segment 6 bases; nucleotides outside the gene matches: 9.

This clone was detected a few times. The J gene is TRBJ1-1, the V gene TRBV5-1; D might be TRBD1 (5 bases). The CDR3 is made up of 16 amino acids. Germline V gene sequence: CDR1 SGHRS, CDR2 YFSETQ. Trimming removed 4 bases at V and 4 bases at J, with 20 bases between. The CDR3 nucleotides read TGCGCCAGCAGCCCCGAAGGTCCAGGGATCGGCACTGAAGCTTTCTTT. Translated: CASSPEGPGIGTEAFF.